This T cell receptor beta chain was recovered during a study of blood T cells in healthy people across ages. The CDR3 consists of 15 residues. V gave up 4 bases and J gave up 5 bases, with 17 bases separating them. The germline V gene has CDR1 SGHAT and CDR2 FQNNGV. Together with a sample-barcoded 5' primer, a J-beta primer mix was included in a second PCR lasting about 7 to 11 cycles. Via MiXCR, TCRdb re-called the 5' RACE reads, giving one row per CDR3 protein. The sample carries roughly 1,000,000 distinct CDR3 sequences, about 25% recorded once. These data also formed part of another study, on T cells of mothers and their children.

The clonotype originates from a girl aged 2 to 9 in good health. What was sequenced was blood. This rearrangement joins TRBV11-2 to TRBJ2-5; the D is unclear. The CDR3 nucleotides read TGTGCCAGCAGCTCCTCCCCAGTGAATTCGGAGACCCAGTACTTC. It is translated as CASSSSPVNSETQYF. The whole variable domain, filled in from reference TRBV11-2 and TRBJ2-5, reads EAGVAQSPRYKIIEKRQSVAFWCNPISGHATLYWYQQILGQGPKLLIQFQNNGVVDDSQLPKDRFSAERLKGVDSTLKIQPAKLEDSAVYLCASSSSPVNSETQYFGPGTRLLVL.